Listed below are T cell receptor beta chains from one sample, sequenced in a study of early T cells in non-severe SARS-CoV-2 infection. TCRdb re-called the 5' RACE reads with MiXCR, one entry per CDR3 protein. The sample has some 30,000 distinct CDR3 sequences, 3.9% seen once. Sample: whole blood. The origin of the receptors is an adult who was a healthcare worker with PCR-confirmed SARS-CoV-2 infection or an uninfected control (not recorded which). Each CDR3 is given with its conserved first and last residue. Each record gives: CDR3 length, V gene, D gene, clone size, CDR3 protein. A D gene is named only where the DNA matches it firmly. Not every row has a clone size; where given, it reads once, few, many or a size class.

15	TRBV2	TRBD2	many	CASRQGLAGVRGEFF
12	TRBV29-1	NA	many	CSALIGGAEQYF
16	TRBV5-6	TRBD1	many	CASSRGQGRSNQPQHF
14	TRBV29-1	NA	many	CSVEGTKVPYEQYF
15	TRBV14	NA	medium-sized	CASSRTTSSYNEQFF
14	TRBV11-2	TRBD2	many	CASSRTSGLYEQYF
15	TRBV4-2	TRBD2	many	CASSPDERGSGEQFF
13	TRBV7-8	NA	many	CASSWDGSYEQYF
14	TRBV6-1	NA	many	CASSEAGYNTEAFF
17	TRBV5-6	NA	many	CASSFPVPGRGNTEAFF
14	TRBV7-6	NA	many	CASSLQEGTYEQYF
15	TRBV5-1	TRBD1	many	CASRTGQGRNNEQFF
14	TRBV27	NA	NA	CASSPTPSNSPLHF
15	TRBV10-2	TRBD2	many	CASNGIWAGVNEQFF
13	TRBV7-2	NA	many	CASSFGVLPEAFF
19	TRBV2	TRBD1	few	CASSPEGGTGLHSNQPQHF
14	TRBV6-1	NA	many	CAHARQGGSYEQYF
15	TRBV5-1	TRBD1	many	CASSWLTGESYEQYF
13	TRBV5-1	NA	many	CASSLAGADTQYF
12	TRBV5-5	NA	many	CASSSQDTEAFF
16	TRBV3-1	TRBD1	many	CASSQDRGQGNSPLHF
13	TRBV11-2	NA	few	CASSLAPLETQYF
17	TRBV11-2	TRBD1	many	CASRPAGKGQHNYGYTF
18	TRBV6-1	TRBD1	many	CASSEVGQQNPSGNTIYF
17	TRBV28	TRBD2	many	CASSLWALAGGPGELFF
15	TRBV27	NA	medium-sized	CASGLETDSNQPQHF
17	TRBV6-6	NA	many	CASSYLLGDPISGKLFF
18	TRBV4-1	TRBD1	few	CASSQTRDRADGTDTQYF
13	TRBV19	NA	NA	CASMSTYPYEQYF
12	TRBV12-5	NA	few	CASGPPTDTQYF
14	TRBV20-1	TRBD2	few	CSARWTGLAETQYF
15	TRBV3-1	TRBD1	NA	CASSQGVQGQGGYTF
17	TRBV30	NA	many	CAWSSGTSPNSNQPQHF
15	TRBV11-2	TRBD2	many	CASSEGLAGYNEQFF
14	TRBV10-3	TRBD1	medium-sized	CAISEGTGGYGYTF
12	TRBV10-1	NA	many	CASSGYTGELFF
22	TRBV4-1	TRBD2	many	CASSLSLMPGLAGQGSYNEQFF
13	TRBV20-1	TRBD1	many	CSAYTTGATTYTF
14	TRBV6-2/TRBV6-3	TRBD1	many	CASSYRAGGYEQYF
14	TRBV15	NA	NA	CATSRVTGLNEQYF
18	TRBV6-2/TRBV6-3	TRBD2	NA	CASSYRLAGYSGANVLTF
13	TRBV6-6	NA	many	CASTRAALEKLFF
17	TRBV6-1	TRBD2	few	CASSEEVAGGPKDTQYF
12	TRBV7-2	NA	many	CASSPGRLEAFF
14	TRBV10-3	NA	many	CAIKFGGKTDTQYF
18	TRBV12-2	NA	few	CASRLAERGGPSSYEQYF
17	TRBV7-2	NA	many	CASSLMSAVSSGNTIYF
17	TRBV11-3	NA	many	CASSSNGMVRLGTEAFF
16	TRBV7-3	NA	many	CASSSGGGRGAGELFF
16	TRBV5-1	NA	many	CASSSSPRTGANVLTF
15	TRBV5-1	TRBD2	many	CASSPGGNLPYEQYF